This T cell receptor beta chain comes out of a study of CD8 T cells in ankylosing spondylitis. Points from the study as a whole: Clones linked with disease were CD8+ and fairly uncommon in the peripheral blood. Matched synovial fluid from ankylosing spondylitis patients was reported to be enriched for disease-linked clones. Reactive arthritis synovial fluid and blood were previously reported to contain some motif variants. Ankylosing spondylitis blood seemed to carry a telltale TCR beta motif made of eight highly homologous variants.

At least ten counts were recorded for this clonotype. The antigen is not known. Germline lookup yields CDR1 SGDLS and CDR2 YYNGEE. This CDR3 region has 16 residues. The V segment lost 4 bases and the J segment 4 bases; nucleotides outside the gene matches: 9. Preparation of TCR beta libraries was done by quantitative 5'-RACE with molecular barcodes. TCRdb processed the 5' RACE reads anew with MiXCR; each CDR3 protein has one entry. The table lists fewer than 550,000 distinct CDR3 sequences, roughly 5.2% of them singletons. The clonotype originates from a male donor with ankylosing spondylitis. The rearrangement uses TRBV9 and TRBJ2-5; 11 bases align to TRBD2. Sequenced: blood, either unsorted or a sorted T cell fraction (not recorded which). CDR3 residues: CASSPRAGLAGETQYF. In DNA form, the CDR3 reads TGTGCCAGCAGCCCCAGGGCCGGACTAGCGGGAGAGACCCAGTACTTC. The full variable domain, in which reference TRBV9 and TRBJ2-5 provide the parts outside the CDR3, is DSGVTQTPKHLITATGQRVTLRCSPRSGDLSVYWYQQSLDQGLQFLIQYYNGEERAKGNILERFSAQQFPDLHSELNLSSLELGDSALYFCASSPRAGLAGETQYFGPGTRLLVL.